Listed here are 11 T cell receptor beta chains from one sample, sequenced in a study of brain T cells in children with intractable seizures. Assay used: immunoSEQ multiplex PCR; TCRdb lists only in-frame clones, some missing. Of 88,000 or so clones in the sample, about 93% were seen once. The material sequenced was peripheral blood, taken at surgery. All receptors come from a girl aged 2-10 years with Rasmussen encephalitis and intractable seizures.

As DNA, the CDR3 is TGTGCCAGCAGCTTAGCAGGTGTAAGAGACTATGGCTACACCTTC. Translation gives CASSLAGVRDYGYTF. The chain couples TRBV7-9 to TRBJ1-2, with D uncertain. CDR1 and CDR2 (germline): SEHNR, FQNEAQ (reference sequence). This CDR3 contains 15 residues. V lost 0 bases to trimming and J lost 3 bases, with 11 bases between them.

The chain links TRBV6-6 to TRBJ2-3; D is tentatively TRBD1 or TRBD2 (5 bases each). The germline gives CDR1 MNHNY, CDR2 SVGAGI (reference sequence). The V gene lost 4 bases and the J gene lost 9 bases, with 11 bases spanning the gap. The CDR3 has 12 amino acids. CDR3 DNA: TGTGCCAGCAGTTTCCCAGGGACGACGCAGTATTTT. Its protein is CASSFPGTTQYF.

The chain links TRBV5-4 to TRBJ1-6; D not resolved. Trimming shortened V by 4 bases and J by 0 bases, and 14 bases separated the two germline ends. Germline-derived CDR1 and CDR2 are SGHNT and YYREEE (reference sequence). This CDR3 is built from 17 residues. CDR3 amino acids: CASSVGGTSSYNSPLHF. CDR3 in DNA: TGTGCCAGCAGCGTGGGAGGAACCAGCTCCTATAATTCACCCCTCCACTTT.

CDR3 amino acids: CAWSVQVVQETQYF. In nucleotides, the CDR3 is TGTGCCTGGAGTGTCCAAGTAGTACAAGAGACCCAGTACTTC. The chain combines TRBV30 with TRBJ2-5; D gene uncertain. The CDR3 totals 14 residues. V was pared by 0 bases and J by 2 bases, with 10 bases between. Per germline, CDR1 GTSNPN and CDR2 SVGIG (reference sequence).

The gene calls are TRBV5-1 and TRBJ1-5; 7 bases match TRBD1. Germline CDR1 SGHRS, CDR2 YFSETQ. The CDR3 consists of 14 residues. The V segment lost 0 bases and the J segment 7 bases; nucleotides outside the gene matches: 4. CDR3: CASSLGGGDQPQHF. The CDR3 coding sequence is TGCGCCAGCAGCTTGGGAGGGGGCGACCAGCCCCAGCATTTT.

The genes are TRBV6-5 and TRBJ1-4; 9 positions agree with TRBD1. V lost 6 bases and J lost 13; bases outside the gene matches: 6. The CDR3 runs to 12 residues. Germline lookup yields CDR1 MNHEY and CDR2 SVGAGI. The CDR3 reads CASRSQTGGLFF. CDR3 sequence (DNA): TGTGCCAGCAGATCCCAGACAGGGGGACTGTTTTTT.

The V and J genes are TRBV6-5 and TRBJ2-1; no clear D gene. V dropped 6 bases and J dropped 5 bases, with 5 bases sitting between them. Germline assignment: CDR1 MNHEY and CDR2 SVGAGI. The CDR3 has 11 residues. This CDR3 is CASSQDNEQFF. The CDR3, as DNA: TGTGCCAGCAGCCAGGACAATGAGCAGTTCTTC.

This chain uses TRBV10-2 with TRBJ2-1; no clear D gene. Germline loops: CDR1 WSHSY, CDR2 SAAADI. This CDR3 region has 14 residues. The ends were cut back, 4 bases at V and 3 bases at J, with 10 bases in the middle. CDR3 nucleotide sequence: TGCGCCAGCAGTGTATCGCGGAACTACAATGAGCAGTTCTTC. It specifies CASSVSRNYNEQFF.

The chain has TRBV4-2 and TRBJ1-2; D remains ambiguous. The V gene lost 0 bases and the J gene lost 0 bases, with 2 bases spanning the gap. This CDR3 comprises 13 residues. Germline V gives CDR1 LGHNA, CDR2 YNFKEQ. The CDR3 protein is CASSQDANYGYTF. The CDR3 DNA is TGTGCCAGCAGCCAAGACGCTAACTATGGCTACACCTTC.

This rearrangement joins TRBV28 to TRBJ1-3; D is unclear. The CDR3 sequence is 15 residues long. Germline CDR1 MDHEN, CDR2 SYDVKM. V was pared by 6 bases and J by 0 bases, with 12 bases between. In DNA, the CDR3 is TGTGCCAGCAGCGAGACCGACATCTCTGGAAACACCATATATTTT. The encoded protein is CASSETDISGNTIYF.

Worth noting for this clone: Other DNA sequences in this sample translate to the same CDR3. This chain connects TRBV7-9 to TRBJ2-5; 7 bases are shared with TRBD1. CDR3 size: 15 residues. Trimming cost V 2 bases and J 4 bases; bases outside gene matches: 7. From germline, CDR1 is SEHNR and CDR2 FQNEAQ (reference sequence). In DNA form, the CDR3 reads TGTGCCAGCAGCTTAAGCCGGACAGGCGGAGAGACCCAGTACTTC. Residues: CASSLSRTGGETQYF.